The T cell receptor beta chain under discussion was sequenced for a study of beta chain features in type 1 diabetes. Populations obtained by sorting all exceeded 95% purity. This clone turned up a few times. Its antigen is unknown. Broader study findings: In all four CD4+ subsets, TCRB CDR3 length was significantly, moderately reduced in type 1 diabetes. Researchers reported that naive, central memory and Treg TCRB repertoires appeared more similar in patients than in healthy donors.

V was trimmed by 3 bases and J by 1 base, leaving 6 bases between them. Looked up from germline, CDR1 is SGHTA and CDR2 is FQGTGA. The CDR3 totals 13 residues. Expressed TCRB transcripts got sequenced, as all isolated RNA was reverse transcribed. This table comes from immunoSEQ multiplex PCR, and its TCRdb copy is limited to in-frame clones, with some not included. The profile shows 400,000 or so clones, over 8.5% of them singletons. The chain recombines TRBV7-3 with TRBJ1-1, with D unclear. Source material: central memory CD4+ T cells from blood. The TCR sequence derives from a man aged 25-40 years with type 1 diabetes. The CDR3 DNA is TGTGCCAGCAGCTTTTCTGGGAACACTGAAGCTTTCTTT. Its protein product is CASSFSGNTEAFF.